The T cell receptor (beta chain) under discussion was sequenced for a study of blood T cell repertoires in COVID-19. The CDR3 runs 14 residues. The V end was cut by 6 bases, the J end by 1 base, with 12 bases between. The germline gives CDR1 MNHEY, CDR2 SVGEGT. Clones were read by immunoSEQ multiplex PCR, and TCRdb kept only the in-frame ones, dropping some. The table has about 64,000 clones, around 90% seen once. The sequenced sample was peripheral blood. The TCR originated in a woman aged 55-69 years with COVID-19, enrolled during active disease. The chain joins TRBV6-2 or TRBV6-3 to TRBJ1-1; D unresolved. The chain's CDR3 is CASSPSDWNTEAFF. CDR3 sequence (DNA): TGTGCCAGCAGCCCATCGGACTGGAACACTGAAGCTTTCTTT.